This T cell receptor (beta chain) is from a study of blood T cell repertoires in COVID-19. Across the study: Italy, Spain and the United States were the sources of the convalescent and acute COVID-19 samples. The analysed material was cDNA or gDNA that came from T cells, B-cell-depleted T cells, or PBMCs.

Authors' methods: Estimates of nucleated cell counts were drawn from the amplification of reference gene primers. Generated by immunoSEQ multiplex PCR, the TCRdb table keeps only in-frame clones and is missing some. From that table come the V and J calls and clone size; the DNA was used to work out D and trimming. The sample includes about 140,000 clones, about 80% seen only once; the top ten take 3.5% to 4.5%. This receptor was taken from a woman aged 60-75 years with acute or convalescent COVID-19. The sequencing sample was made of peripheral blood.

CDR3 in amino acids: CASSLNRLAGEADTQYF. The CDR3 nucleotides read TGTGCCAGCAGCTTAAACAGGCTAGCGGGAGAGGCAGATACGCAGTATTTT. This sequence joins TRBV11-2 and TRBJ2-3; 10 bases are shared with TRBD2. The CDR3 is 17 amino acids. From germline, CDR1 is SGHAT and CDR2 FQNNGV. V shed 2 bases and J 4 bases; nucleotides not matched to a gene: 9.